This TCR beta chain was captured in a study of a mutant IDH1 vaccine in newly diagnosed glioma. Study overall: Once 4-6 weeks had passed after radiotherapy alone, vaccination started, or it started with temozolomide cycles.

TCRdb's table, derived via immunoSEQ multiplex PCR, lists solely in-frame clones and lacks some. The sample has about 65,000 clones; more than 75% are singletons. Time point given: week 23, last vaccination. The content of each vaccine dose was 300 ug of mutant IDH1 20-mer peptide, and topical imiquimod accompanied it. Astrocytomas that were new, WHO grade 3 or 4, IDH1-mutant and ATRX-lost were present in the donors. Study-wide results and caveats: Changes to the top peripheral T cell clonotypes appeared unrelated to pseudoprogression. Vaccination induced immune responses in about 92% of patients.

Comments on this clone: The antigen is not known.

The receptor comes from a man aged 25 to 40 with glioma. The specimen comprised PBMCs, sampled from a glioma patient whose treatment included an IDH1 peptide vaccine.

The CDR3 loop reads CASSPAGGQPQHF. The CDR3 bases are TGTGCCAGCTCACCAGCAGGGGGACAGCCCCAGCATTTT. The chain joins TRBV18 to TRBJ1-5; 7 bases line up with TRBD1. Germline values: CDR1 KGHSH, CDR2 LQKENI. J gave up 7 bases and V 2 bases, and 2 bases lay outside the gene matches. CDR3 size: 13 residues.